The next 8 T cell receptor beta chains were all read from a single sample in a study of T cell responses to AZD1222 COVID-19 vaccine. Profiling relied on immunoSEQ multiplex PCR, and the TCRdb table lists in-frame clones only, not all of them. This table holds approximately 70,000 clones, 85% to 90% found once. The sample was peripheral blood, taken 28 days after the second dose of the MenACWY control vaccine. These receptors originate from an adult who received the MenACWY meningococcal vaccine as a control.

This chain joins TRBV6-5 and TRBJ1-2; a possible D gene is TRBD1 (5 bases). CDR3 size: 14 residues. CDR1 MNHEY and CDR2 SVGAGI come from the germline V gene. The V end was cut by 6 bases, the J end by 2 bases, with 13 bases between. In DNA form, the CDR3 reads TGTGCCAGCAGGACGGGACGGATAAACTATGGCTACACCTTC. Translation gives CASRTGRINYGYTF.

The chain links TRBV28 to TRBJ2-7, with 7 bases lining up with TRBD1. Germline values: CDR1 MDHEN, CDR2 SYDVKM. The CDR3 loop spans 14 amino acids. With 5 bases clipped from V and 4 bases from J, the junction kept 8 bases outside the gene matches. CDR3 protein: CASSPGTAPYEQYF. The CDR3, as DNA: TGTGCCAGCAGTCCCGGGACAGCTCCTTACGAGCAGTACTTC.

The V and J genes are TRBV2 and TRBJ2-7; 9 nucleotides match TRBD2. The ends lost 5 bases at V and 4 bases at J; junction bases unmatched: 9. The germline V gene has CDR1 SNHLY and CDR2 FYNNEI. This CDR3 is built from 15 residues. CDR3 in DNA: TGTGCCAGCAGTTTTACTAGCGGGCTAACGTACGAGCAGTACTTC. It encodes CASSFTSGLTYEQYF.

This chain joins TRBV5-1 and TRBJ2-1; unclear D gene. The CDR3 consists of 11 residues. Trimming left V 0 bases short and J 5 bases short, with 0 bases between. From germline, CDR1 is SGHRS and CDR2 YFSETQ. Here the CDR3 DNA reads TGCGCCAGCAGCTTGGACAATGAGCAGTTCTTC. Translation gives CASSLDNEQFF.

CDR3 sequence (DNA): TGCAGCGTTCAGCAGGGGCCCTACGAGCAGTACTTC. Translating gives CSVQQGPYEQYF. The chain uses TRBV29-1 and TRBJ2-7, with D tentatively TRBD1 (6 bases). The V gene's germline CDR1 is SQVTM and CDR2 ANQGSEA. This CDR3 is built from 12 residues. V lost 5 bases and J lost 2, with 10 bases in between.

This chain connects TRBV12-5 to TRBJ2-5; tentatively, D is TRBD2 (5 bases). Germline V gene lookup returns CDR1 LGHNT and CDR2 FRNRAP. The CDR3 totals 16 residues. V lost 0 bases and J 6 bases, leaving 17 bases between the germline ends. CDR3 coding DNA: TGTGCTAGTGGTTTGGTACCCGTCCTAGCTGGCCAGACCCAGTACTTC. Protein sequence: CASGLVPVLAGQTQYF. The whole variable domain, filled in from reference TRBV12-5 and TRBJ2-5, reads DARVTQTPRHKVTEMGQEVTMRCQPILGHNTVFWYRQTMMQGLELLAYFRNRAPLDDSGMPKDRFSAEMPDATLATLKIQPSEPRDSAVYFCASGLVPVLAGQTQYFGPGTRLLVL.

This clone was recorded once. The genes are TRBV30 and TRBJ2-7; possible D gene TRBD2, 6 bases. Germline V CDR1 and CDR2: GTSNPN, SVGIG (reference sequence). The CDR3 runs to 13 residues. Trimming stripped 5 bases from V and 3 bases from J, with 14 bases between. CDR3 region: CAWDGGSIYEQYF. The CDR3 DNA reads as TGTGCCTGGGACGGAGGGTCTATCTACGAGCAGTACTTC.

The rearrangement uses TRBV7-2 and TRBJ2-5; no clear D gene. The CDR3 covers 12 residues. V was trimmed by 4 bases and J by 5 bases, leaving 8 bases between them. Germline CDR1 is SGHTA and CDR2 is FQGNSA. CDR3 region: CASSSTGETQYF. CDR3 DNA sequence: TGTGCCAGCAGCTCCACCGGGGAGACCCAGTACTTC.